Below, 18 T cell receptor beta chains from the same sample are listed, as sequenced in a study of blood T cell repertoires in COVID-19. TCRdb's table, derived via immunoSEQ multiplex PCR, lists solely in-frame clones and lacks some. The sample yields 130,000 or so clones, approximately 84% seen once. The material sequenced was peripheral blood. These receptors all stem from a man in his fifties or sixties with acute or convalescent COVID-19.

This chain connects TRBV11-2 to TRBJ1-4; 7 nucleotides line up with TRBD1. The CDR3 length is 15 residues. CDR1 SGHAT and CDR2 FQNNGV come from the germline V gene. The trim removed 7 bases at V and 4 bases at J, leaving 9 bases unmatched. CDR3 amino acids: CASIAGGQSNEKLFF. The CDR3 region has the DNA TGTGCCAGCATCGCGGGGGGACAGAGTAATGAAAAACTGTTTTTT.

The chain is built from TRBV2 and TRBJ2-7, with D possibly TRBD1 on 6 matching bases. Trimming pared 5 bases from V and 2 bases from J, leaving 13 bases between. Per the germline V gene, CDR1 is SNHLY and CDR2 is FYNNEI. This CDR3 is built from 14 residues. CDR3 in amino acids: CASSPRDITYEQYF. The CDR3 coding sequence is TGTGCCAGCAGTCCCCGGGACATAACCTACGAGCAGTACTTC.

The chain couples TRBV14 to TRBJ2-7; 12 nucleotides align to TRBD2. With V trimmed by 4 bases and J by 6 bases, 10 bases remained unmatched. Germline CDR1 SGHDN, CDR2 FVKESK. The CDR3 is 16 amino acids. Written as DNA, the CDR3 is TGTGCCAGCAGCCCCCTAGCGGGGGGGAACCCTACCGAGCAGTACTTC. Residues: CASSPLAGGNPTEQYF.

V and J are TRBV5-4 and TRBJ1-1, with TRBD1 identical over 7 bases. With V trimmed by 0 bases and J by 4 bases, 6 bases remained unmatched. The V gene's germline CDR1 is SGHNT and CDR2 YYREEE (reference sequence). CDR3 size: 15 residues. The DNA of the CDR3 is TGTGCCAGCAGCTTGGCGACAGGGAGTGGCACTGAAGCTTTCTTT. Translated, it gives CASSLATGSGTEAFF. Variable domain in full (rest from reference TRBV5-4 and TRBJ1-1): ETGVTQSPTHLIKTRGQQVTLRCSSQSGHNTVSWYQQALGQGPQFIFQYYREEENGRGNFPPRFSGLQFPNYSSELNVNALELDDSALYLCASSLATGSGTEAFFGQGTRLTVV.

The rearrangement links TRBV7-2 to TRBJ1-5; D not certain. This CDR3 has 15 amino acids. CDR1 SGHTA and CDR2 FQGNSA come from the germline V gene. The germline V and J ends were trimmed by 1 base and 4 bases, with 11 bases remaining between them. In DNA form, the CDR3 reads TGTGCCAGCAGCTTAGATGGTTTGACAAATCAGCCCCAGCATTTT. As protein: CASSLDGLTNQPQHF.

V is TRBV6-5 and J is TRBJ2-1, with a possible D match to TRBD1 (6 bases). The CDR3 length is 16 residues. V gave up 0 bases and J gave up 4 bases, with 13 bases separating them. Germline values: CDR1 MNHEY, CDR2 SVGAGI. CDR3 sequence reads: CASSYSETGAYNEQFF. The CDR3 nucleotides read TGTGCCAGCAGTTACTCGGAGACAGGAGCATACAATGAGCAGTTCTTC.

The V gene is TRBV5-4, the J gene TRBJ2-5; 10 bases are shared with TRBD1. The germline V gene encodes CDR1 SGHNT and CDR2 YYREEE (reference sequence). The CDR3 has 15 residues. V gave up 4 bases and J gave up 5 bases; unmatched junction bases: 8. The CDR3 bases are TGTGCCAGCAGCCGGCCGGGACAGGGGAGGGAGACCCAGTACTTC. This translates into CASSRPGQGRETQYF.

The rearrangement links TRBV12-3 or TRBV12-4 to TRBJ1-4; a possible D gene is TRBD1 (5 bases). The CDR3 extends over 12 amino acids. Between the trimmed V and J ends, which lost 6 bases and 8 bases, there was a span of 10 bases. The DNA for the CDR3 is TGTGCCAGCAGGCAGGGTAAAGAAAAACTGTTTTTT. It specifies CASRQGKEKLFF.

This rearrangement joins TRBV5-1 to TRBJ1-2; 11 bases fit TRBD1. V lost 5 bases, J lost 8 bases, and 5 bases stayed unmatched. The germline V gene encodes CDR1 SGHRS and CDR2 YFSETQ. This CDR3 comprises 13 residues. The CDR3: CASSRTGGEGYTF. CDR3 coding DNA: TGCGCCAGCAGTCGGACAGGGGGCGAAGGCTACACCTTC.

This chain links TRBV3-1 (or the pseudogene TRBV3-2) with TRBJ1-3; a possible D gene is TRBD1 (5 bases). Germline V gene sequence: CDR1 LGHDT, CDR2 YNNKEL (reference sequence). Trimming shortened V by 4 bases and J by 3 bases, and 13 bases separated the two germline ends. The CDR3 totals 15 residues. The CDR3 loop reads CASSPPGLVGNTIYF. CDR3 DNA sequence: TGTGCCAGCAGCCCTCCGGGACTCGTTGGAAACACCATATATTTT.

The rearrangement links TRBV9 to TRBJ1-1, with D perhaps matching TRBD1 (5 bases). V gave up 4 bases and J gave up 1 base, with 11 bases separating them. Germline lookup yields CDR1 SGDLS and CDR2 YYNGEE. The length of the CDR3 is 14 residues. The CDR3 bases are TGTGCCAGCAGCCCCAGGGAATGGAACACTGAAGCTTTCTTT. Translated, it gives CASSPREWNTEAFF.

This chain joins TRBV27 and TRBJ2-7, with 9 bases matching TRBD1. The CDR3 sequence is 14 residues long. The V segment lost 5 bases and the J segment 4 bases; nucleotides outside the gene matches: 6. Germline CDR1 is MNHEY and CDR2 is SMNVEV (reference sequence). The CDR3 DNA sequence: TGTGCCAGCAGTCCCACGACAGGGGGGTACGAGCAGTACTTC. Translated: CASSPTTGGYEQYF.

The V and J genes are TRBV5-1 and TRBJ1-2, with D tentatively TRBD1 (6 bases). Germline values: CDR1 SGHRS, CDR2 YFSETQ. The V end was cut by 2 bases, the J end by 4 bases, with 12 bases between. The CDR3 is 14 amino acids. CDR3 protein: CASSLSGEGYGYTF. For the CDR3, the DNA is TGCGCCAGCAGCTTATCAGGGGAGGGCTATGGCTACACCTTC. Complete variable domain (other parts from reference TRBV5-1 and TRBJ1-2): KAGVTQTPRYLIKTRGQQVTLSCSPISGHRSVSWYQQTPGQGLQFLFEYFSETQRNKGNFPGRFSGRQFSNSRSEMNVSTLELGDSALYLCASSLSGEGYGYTFGSGTRLTVV.

The rearrangement links TRBV5-1 to TRBJ2-3; 10 bases line up with TRBD2. This CDR3 is 16 amino acids long. The junction had 5 bases not matched to a gene; V was cut back by 0 bases and J by 4 bases. Germline V gives CDR1 SGHRS, CDR2 YFSETQ. CDR3 amino acids: CASSLGSSGGPDTQYF. As DNA, the CDR3 is TGCGCCAGCAGCTTGGGGTCTAGCGGGGGCCCAGATACGCAGTATTTT.

This chain links TRBV20-1 with TRBJ2-3; maybe TRBD1 (5 bases). CDR1 DFQATT and CDR2 SNEGSKA come from the germline V gene (reference sequence). The germline V and J ends were trimmed by 6 bases and 10 bases, with 14 bases remaining between them. The CDR3 contains 11 residues. The CDR3 nucleotides are TGCAGTGCCTCGCCCCAGACAGCGCAGTATTTT. It translates to CSASPQTAQYF.

The CDR3 coding sequence is TGTGCCAGCAGTGAAGCGCGGTCGCCAAACCAGCCCCAGCATTTT. This sequence encodes CASSEARSPNQPQHF. The chain is built from TRBV2 and TRBJ1-5; D ambiguous. Germline assignment: CDR1 SNHLY and CDR2 FYNNEI. The CDR3 loop spans 15 amino acids. V gave up 0 bases and J gave up 7 bases, with 13 bases separating them.

This chain connects TRBV6-5 to TRBJ2-2; TRBD2 matches at 8 bases. Trimming removed 2 bases from V and 7 bases from J; junction bases left unmatched: 6. The germline V gene encodes CDR1 MNHEY and CDR2 SVGAGI. This CDR3 spans 15 amino acids. CDR3 in amino acids: CASSYTGGAGGELFF. CDR3 sequence (DNA): TGTGCCAGCAGTTACACCGGGGGGGCCGGCGGGGAGCTGTTTTTT.

The chain combines TRBV10-3 with TRBJ2-7; TRBD1 aligns across 7 bases. Germline assignment: CDR1 ENHRY and CDR2 SYGVKD. The trim removed 0 bases at V and 2 bases at J, leaving 4 bases unmatched. This CDR3 region has 15 residues. The CDR3 is CAISESTGNTYEQYF. CDR3 nucleotides: TGTGCCATCAGTGAGTCGACAGGGAATACCTACGAGCAGTACTTC.